A single sample is the source of the 32 T cell receptor beta chains below, sequenced in a study of identical twins. From the 5' RACE reads, TCRdb called clonotypes with MiXCR, one entry per CDR3 protein. Of roughly 260,000 distinct CDR3 sequences listed, around 15% are singletons. Sequencing used memory (CD45RO+) T cells sorted from blood. The receptor source for this set is a woman aged 18-35 years in good health.

This clonotype was seen a handful of times. An end of the junction does not agree with germline; a read error may underlie this. The chain uses TRBV12-3 or TRBV12-4 and TRBJ2-1; 12 nucleotides agree with TRBD2. This CDR3 region has 18 residues. CDR3: CACSRERLAGELGNEQFF. In DNA form, the CDR3 reads TGTGCCTGCAGCCGGGAGAGACTAGCGGGAGAATTGGGGAATGAGCAGTTCTTC.

The chain uses TRBV5-1 and TRBJ2-7; 10 bases are shared with TRBD1. J gave up 6 bases and V 5 bases, and 2 bases lay outside the gene matches. There are 12 residues in the CDR3. The germline V gene encodes CDR1 SGHRS and CDR2 YFSETQ. The chain's CDR3 is CASSGQGVEQYF. The CDR3 DNA is TGCGCCAGCAGTGGACAGGGGGTCGAGCAGTACTTC. Together with reference TRBV5-1 and TRBJ2-7, the CDR3 gives the full variable domain: KAGVTQTPRYLIKTRGQQVTLSCSPISGHRSVSWYQQTPGQGLQFLFEYFSETQRNKGNFPGRFSGRQFSNSRSEMNVSTLELGDSALYLCASSGQGVEQYFGPGTRLTVT.

This clonotype was picked up many times. V gene TRBV6-2 or TRBV6-3 combines with J gene TRBJ1-6; no firm D call. Germline V lookup: CDR1 MNHEY, CDR2 SVGEGT. The CDR3 totals 12 residues. V was trimmed by 7 bases and J by 8 bases, leaving 9 bases between them. The CDR3: CASNFPDSPLHF. The CDR3 DNA is TGTGCCAGCAACTTCCCAGATTCACCCCTCCACTTT.

The rearrangement uses TRBV5-1 and TRBJ1-1; D may be TRBD1 (5 bases). CDR3 length equals 15 residues. Germline V lookup: CDR1 SGHRS, CDR2 YFSETQ. Trimming removed 1 base from V and 4 bases from J, with 14 bases in between. The CDR3 protein is CASSLTPDRFTEAFF. The CDR3 DNA reads as TGCGCCAGCAGCTTGACCCCAGACAGATTCACTGAAGCTTTCTTT. Drawing the rest from reference TRBV5-1 and TRBJ1-1, the complete variable domain is KAGVTQTPRYLIKTRGQQVTLSCSPISGHRSVSWYQQTPGQGLQFLFEYFSETQRNKGNFPGRFSGRQFSNSRSEMNVSTLELGDSALYLCASSLTPDRFTEAFFGQGTRLTVV.

This clonotype was seen repeatedly, ten times or more. The chain has TRBV7-9 and TRBJ2-3, with 8 bases fitting TRBD2. The CDR3 consists of 16 residues. Germline values: CDR1 SEHNR, CDR2 FQNEAQ (reference sequence). Trimming removed 5 bases from V and 0 bases from J; junction bases left unmatched: 7. In DNA form, the CDR3 reads TGTGCCAGCAGCACTCCAAGCGGGAGAAGCACAGATACGCAGTATTTT. Its translation is CASSTPSGRSTDTQYF.

V and J are TRBV6-2 or TRBV6-3 and TRBJ1-2; D gene ambiguous. Trimming took off 1 base at V and 4 bases at J, with 10 bases between the two ends. Looked up from germline, CDR1 is MNHEY and CDR2 is SVGEGT. This CDR3 contains 14 residues. Here the CDR3 DNA reads TGTGCCAGCAGTTACTTCCCCGGATCCTATGGCTACACCTTC. Its protein product is CASSYFPGSYGYTF.

This clonotype was observed a single time. The gene calls are TRBV20-1 and TRBJ2-1, with 9 positions matching TRBD2. V gave up 3 bases and J gave up 9 bases; unmatched junction bases: 6. CDR1 DFQATT and CDR2 SNEGSKA come from the germline V gene (reference sequence). The CDR3 sequence is 13 residues long. The CDR3 sequence: CSASAGGWGEQFF. CDR3 nucleotides: TGCAGTGCTAGTGCGGGGGGGTGGGGTGAGCAGTTCTTC.

This clonotype appeared a few times. The rearrangement links TRBV5-6 to TRBJ2-7, with 9 bases aligning to TRBD1. The CDR3 contains 15 residues. In germline, CDR1 is SGHDT, CDR2 YYEEEE. The junction had 6 bases not matched to a gene; V was cut back by 0 bases and J by 5 bases. As DNA, the CDR3 is TGTGCCAGCAGCTTGGTGGGGACAGGGCCACACGAGCAGTACTTC. Residues: CASSLVGTGPHEQYF.

V is TRBV2 and J is TRBJ2-5; 8 bases align to TRBD2. CDR1 is SNHLY and CDR2 is FYNNEI in the germline V gene. CDR3 size: 15 residues. Trimming took 5 bases from V and 1 from J; bases not matched to a gene: 6. The CDR3: CASSRLATGQETQYF. CDR3 coding DNA: TGTGCCAGCAGTCGACTAGCGACTGGCCAAGAGACCCAGTACTTC.

The chain uses TRBV7-2 and TRBJ2-1; 9 nucleotides align to TRBD2. The CDR3 length is 16 residues. Germline V lookup: CDR1 SGHTA, CDR2 FQGNSA. With 1 base clipped from V and 10 bases from J, the junction kept 11 bases outside the gene matches. The CDR3 DNA is TGTGCCAGCAGCTTAGTGGCGGGGGGGGGCCAATCGGAGCAGTTCTTC. As protein: CASSLVAGGGQSEQFF. Variable domain in full (rest from reference TRBV7-2 and TRBJ2-1): GAGVSQSPSNKVTEKGKDVELRCDPISGHTALYWYRQSLGQGLEFLIYFQGNSAPDKSGLPSDRFSAERTGGSVSTLTIQRTQQEDSAVYLCASSLVAGGGQSEQFFGPGTRLTVL.

This clonotype was observed a few times. V and J are TRBV2 and TRBJ2-7, with D hard to call. This CDR3 is built from 12 residues. CDR1 SNHLY and CDR2 FYNNEI come from the germline V gene. The V end was cut by 7 bases, the J end by 3 bases, with 10 bases between. CDR3 nucleotide sequence: TGTGCCAGCAACCAGAACCTCTACGAGCAGTACTTC. Its protein product is CASNQNLYEQYF.

This clonotype occurred a few times. This chain uses TRBV5-1 with TRBJ2-1; tentatively, D is TRBD2 (7 bases). The CDR3 has 16 amino acids. CDR1 and CDR2 from the germline V gene are SGHRS and YFSETQ. The V and J ends lost 3 bases and 7 bases respectively, with 20 bases between them. The CDR3 here is CASSSGGPRVWNEQFF. DNA for the CDR3: TGCGCCAGCAGCTCCGGGGGGCCTAGGGTTTGGAATGAGCAGTTCTTC. The variable domain in full, completed from reference TRBV5-1 and TRBJ2-1, reads KAGVTQTPRYLIKTRGQQVTLSCSPISGHRSVSWYQQTPGQGLQFLFEYFSETQRNKGNFPGRFSGRQFSNSRSEMNVSTLELGDSALYLCASSSGGPRVWNEQFFGPGTRLTVL.

In its sample, this clonotype was seen a few times. This chain joins TRBV5-6 and TRBJ1-2, with D possibly TRBD1 on 5 matching bases. This CDR3 spans 16 amino acids. The germline V gene has CDR1 SGHDT and CDR2 YYEEEE. The V and J ends lost 0 bases and 0 bases respectively, with 12 bases between them. As DNA, the CDR3 is TGTGCCAGCAGCTTGGGACAGATTACCACTAACTATGGCTACACCTTC. Its translation is CASSLGQITTNYGYTF.

The V gene is TRBV7-7, the J gene TRBJ1-5; the D is unclear. CDR1 is SSHAT and CDR2 is FNYEAQ in the germline V gene (reference sequence). The CDR3 has 13 residues. V was pared by 1 base and J by 4 bases, with 5 bases between. The CDR3 sequence is CASSLDVNQPQHF. In DNA form, the CDR3 reads TGTGCCAGCAGCTTAGACGTGAATCAGCCCCAGCATTTT.

This sequence joins TRBV18 and TRBJ2-7; 7 bases are shared with TRBD1. V dropped 4 bases and J dropped 2; count of bases not matched to a gene: 8. The CDR3 consists of 15 residues. The germline V gene encodes CDR1 KGHSH and CDR2 LQKENI. The CDR3 spells CASSRQQGSAYEQYF. In nucleotides, the CDR3 is TGTGCCAGCTCACGCCAACAGGGGTCGGCCTACGAGCAGTACTTC.

This clonotype showed up just a few times. The rearrangement links TRBV5-5 to TRBJ2-3; D remains ambiguous. Between the trimmed V and J ends, which lost 5 bases and 1 base, there was a span of 8 bases. Germline-derived CDR1 and CDR2 are SGHKS and YYEKEE (reference sequence). The CDR3 totals 13 residues. Here the CDR3 reads CASSSVGTDTQYF. The CDR3 bases are TGTGCCAGCAGTTCCGTGGGCACAGATACGCAGTATTTT.

V gene TRBV7-2 combines with J gene TRBJ2-1, with D possibly being TRBD1 or TRBD2 (6 bases each). This CDR3 contains 16 residues. V lost 4 bases to trimming and J lost 8 bases, with 21 bases between them. Per germline, CDR1 SGHTA and CDR2 FQGNSA. The CDR3 region has the DNA TGTGCCAGCAGCTCCGAGAGGCGGGCAAGGGGGGATGAGCAGTTCTTC. Translation gives CASSSERRARGDEQFF.

The chain combines TRBV4-3 with TRBJ2-5, with D hard to call. CDR1 and CDR2 (germline): LGHNA, YSLEER. Deletions cut 0 bases from V and 1 base from J, with 12 bases between. This CDR3 spans 16 amino acids. CDR3 sequence: CASSQDLKGTQETQYF. The DNA for the CDR3 is TGCGCCAGCAGCCAAGATCTTAAGGGTACCCAAGAGACCCAGTACTTC.

This chain connects TRBV6-4 to TRBJ2-7; 9 bases align to TRBD2. The V gene's germline CDR1 is MRHNA and CDR2 SNTAGT. The V segment lost 4 bases and the J segment 1 base; nucleotides outside the gene matches: 5. The CDR3 loop spans 15 amino acids. The DNA of the CDR3 is TGTGCCAGCAGTGTCACTAGCGGGCCATCCTACGAGCAGTACTTC. Its translation is CASSVTSGPSYEQYF.

This clonotype was observed a handful of times. The chain couples TRBV6-5 to TRBJ1-4; D ambiguous. From germline, CDR1 is MNHEY and CDR2 SVGAGI. The CDR3 is made up of 13 amino acids. Deletions cut 2 bases from V and 8 bases from J, with 9 bases between. The CDR3 region has the DNA TGTGCCAGCAGTTACGGCCATGGGGAAAAACTGTTTTTT. It codes for CASSYGHGEKLFF.

This clonotype occurred a few times. The chain has TRBV5-1 and TRBJ2-7; D unresolved. The CDR3 spans 13 residues. V shed 1 base and J shed 3 bases, with 8 bases lying between them. Germline loops: CDR1 SGHRS, CDR2 YFSETQ. CDR3 residues: CASSLYSNYEQYF. CDR3 nucleotides: TGCGCCAGCAGCTTGTACAGCAACTACGAGCAGTACTTC.

This clonotype was detected a few times. This sequence joins TRBV29-1 and TRBJ2-3, with 9 nucleotides matching TRBD2. The germline V gene encodes CDR1 SQVTM and CDR2 ANQGSEA. The CDR3 runs to 14 residues. Trimming took 7 bases from V and 3 from J; bases not matched to a gene: 8. This chain's CDR3 is CSGTGTSRTDTQYF. For the CDR3, the DNA is TGCAGCGGAACCGGGACTAGCCGTACAGATACGCAGTATTTT.

The table lists this clonotype with a few counts. The J gene is TRBJ2-2, the V gene TRBV12-3 or TRBV12-4; 9 bases align to TRBD1. The CDR3 runs to 14 residues. After removal of 1 base from V and 10 bases from J, the junction contained 4 bases not matched to a gene. CDR3 in amino acids: CASSLGTGGAELFF. The CDR3 nucleotides read TGTGCCAGCAGTTTAGGAACAGGGGGCGCGGAGCTGTTTTTT.

The chain carries TRBV20-1 and TRBJ1-3, with D unresolved. The CDR3 is made up of 11 amino acids. CDR1 is DFQATT, CDR2 SNEGSKA, per germline (reference sequence). V was pared by 4 bases and J by 5 bases, with 6 bases between. CDR3 region: CSAKERNTIYF. CDR3 in DNA: TGCAGTGCTAAGGAGCGAAACACCATATATTTT.

This clonotype occurred many times. The chain couples TRBV6-1 to TRBJ2-1, with 12 bases identical to TRBD2. Germline CDR1 and CDR2: MNHNS and SASEGT. The CDR3 spans 14 residues. V shed 8 bases and J 8 bases; nucleotides not matched to a gene: 7. Written as DNA, the CDR3 is TGTGCCAGCCTGCGACTAGCGGGGGCCCATGAGCAGTTCTTC. This gives the protein CASLRLAGAHEQFF.

The chain combines TRBV6-5 with TRBJ2-7; D remains unclear. The V end was cut by 2 bases, the J end by 7 bases, with 6 bases between. Germline V gene sequence: CDR1 MNHEY, CDR2 SVGAGI. The CDR3 has 11 amino acids. The CDR3 protein is CASSYGDEQYF. The CDR3 DNA reads as TGTGCCAGCAGTTACGGAGATGAGCAGTACTTC.

The chain links TRBV7-9 to TRBJ1-2, with 7 bases matching TRBD1. CDR1 and CDR2 from the germline V gene are SEHNR and FQNEAQ (reference sequence). V lost 7 bases, J lost 6 bases, and 5 bases stayed unmatched. This CDR3 has 12 amino acids. CDR3 loop: CASTRQGDGYTF. The DNA of the CDR3 is TGTGCCAGCACCAGACAGGGCGATGGCTACACCTTC.

The chain has TRBV5-1 and TRBJ2-7; 8 bases line up with TRBD1. This CDR3 contains 14 residues. Germline V gene data show CDR1 as SGHRS and CDR2 as YFSETQ. With 4 bases clipped from V and 7 bases from J, the junction kept 10 bases outside the gene matches. The DNA for the CDR3 is TGCGCCAGCAGCGGCGGCAGGGGGCGCCAAGAGCAGTACTTC. Protein: CASSGGRGRQEQYF.

This clonotype was counted many times. The chain employs TRBV29-1 and TRBJ2-1; 8 positions agree with TRBD2. The germline V gene encodes CDR1 SQVTM and CDR2 ANQGSEA. Losses at the gene ends were 7 bases for V and 12 bases for J; bases not matched to a gene: 8. The CDR3 extends over 11 amino acids. The CDR3 region is CSGKAGDVQFF. The CDR3 DNA reads TGCAGCGGTAAAGCGGGAGACGTGCAGTTCTTC.

This clonotype has ten or more counts. The rearrangement links TRBV29-1 to TRBJ2-3; D is tentatively TRBD1 or TRBD2 (6 bases each). There are 15 residues in the CDR3. Trimming stripped 4 bases from V and 4 bases from J, with 18 bases between. Germline lookup yields CDR1 SQVTM and CDR2 ANQGSEA. CDR3 amino acids: CSVASRGLLPDTQYF. The CDR3, as DNA: TGCAGCGTTGCAAGCAGGGGACTTCTTCCAGATACGCAGTATTTT.

This chain uses TRBV5-6 with TRBJ2-7; D remains ambiguous. Per germline, CDR1 SGHDT and CDR2 YYEEEE. The CDR3 spans 14 residues. Trimming removed 4 bases at V and 0 bases at J, with 11 bases between. The chain's CDR3 is CASSPGPYSYEQYF. The CDR3 region has the DNA TGTGCCAGCAGCCCCGGACCCTACTCCTACGAGCAGTACTTC.

In this sample, this clonotype turned up a few times. This chain joins TRBV5-1 and TRBJ1-5; perhaps TRBD1 as D (5 bases). Trimming took off 3 bases at V and 4 bases at J, with 8 bases between the two ends. CDR3 length equals 13 residues. Germline CDR1 and CDR2: SGHRS and YFSETQ. CDR3 sequence (DNA): TGCGCCAGCAGCTCGGGGGTTAATCAGCCCCAGCATTTT. This codes for CASSSGVNQPQHF.